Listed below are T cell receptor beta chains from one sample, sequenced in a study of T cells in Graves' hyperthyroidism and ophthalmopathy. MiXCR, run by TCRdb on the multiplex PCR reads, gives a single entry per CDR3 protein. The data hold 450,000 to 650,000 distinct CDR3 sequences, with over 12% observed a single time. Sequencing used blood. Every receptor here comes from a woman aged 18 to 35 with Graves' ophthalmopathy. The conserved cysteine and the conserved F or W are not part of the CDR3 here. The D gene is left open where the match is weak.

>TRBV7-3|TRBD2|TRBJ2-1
ASSLSPGLAAYNEQF
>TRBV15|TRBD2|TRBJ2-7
ATSRPSAGIYEQY
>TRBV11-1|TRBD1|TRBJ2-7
ASSQGQGFAYEQY
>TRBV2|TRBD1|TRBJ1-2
ASIRQGARYGYT
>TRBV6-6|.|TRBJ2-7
ASSYGPYEQY
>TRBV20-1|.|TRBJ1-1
SARYQGTSEAF
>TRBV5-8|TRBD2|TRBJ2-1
ASSLGFSGPYNEQF
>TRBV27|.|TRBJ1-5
ASSSSTGIQPQH
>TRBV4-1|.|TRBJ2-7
ASSQGGPSSYEQY
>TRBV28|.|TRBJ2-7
ASSFSGRYEQY
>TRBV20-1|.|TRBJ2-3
SARRRDTQY
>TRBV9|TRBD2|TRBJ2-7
ASSPQGLATSYEQY
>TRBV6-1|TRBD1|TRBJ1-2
ASSDQTGGDYGYT
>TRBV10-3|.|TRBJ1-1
AISESGRDTEAF
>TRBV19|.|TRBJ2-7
ASDLSGDEQY
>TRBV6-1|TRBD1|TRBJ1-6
ASSSGTVPSYNSPLH
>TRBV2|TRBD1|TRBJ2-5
ASSEGQGWETQY
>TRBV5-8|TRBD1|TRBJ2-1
ASSYTTGFGNEQF
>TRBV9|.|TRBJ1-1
ASSVQGKNTEAF
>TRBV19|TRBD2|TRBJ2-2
ASRRLAGGFNTGELF
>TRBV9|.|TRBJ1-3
ASSVTVTGPGNTIY
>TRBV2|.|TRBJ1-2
ASSEVDYGYT
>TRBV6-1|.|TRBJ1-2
ASSIREKSGYT
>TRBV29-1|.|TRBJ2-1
SSSRGTGFNEQF
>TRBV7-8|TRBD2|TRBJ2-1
ASSLRDSGAYNEQF